One and the same sample provided the 2 T cell receptor beta chains below, sequenced in a study of molecular identifiers for immune sequencing clone quantification. A single record per CDR3 protein comes from TCRdb applying MiXCR to the PCR reads. The table has about 40,000 distinct CDR3 sequences, approximately 17% seen once. Sequenced material: naive CD8+ T cells from blood, with Jurkat cell RNA spiked in. As for subset: FACS-sorted CD8+CD4-CCR7+CD45RA+ naive T cells. The origin of the receptors is a human donor in good health. Some libraries in this study had Jurkat cell RNA spiked in.

As for this clonotype: Being one base from a much bigger clone, this may be a read error. This chain connects TRBV10-3 to TRBJ2-6, with D possibly matching TRBD1 (6 bases). The germline V gene has CDR1 ENHRY and CDR2 SYGVKD. The CDR3 is 15 residues long. The CDR3 here is CAILDSGAGANALTF. The CDR3 DNA sequence: TGTGCCATCTTGGACTCAGGGGCTGGGGCCAACGCCCTGACTTTC.

This clonotype was seen repeatedly, ten times or more. V usage is TRBV3-1 and J usage is TRBJ2-1; TRBD2 aligns across 10 bases. The CDR3 is 17 amino acids. CDR1 is LGHDT and CDR2 is YNNKEL in the germline V gene (reference sequence). With 4 bases clipped from V and 7 bases from J, the junction kept 13 bases outside the gene matches. This CDR3 is CASSLWWLAGVRNEQFF. The CDR3 region has the DNA TGTGCCAGCAGCCTTTGGTGGCTAGCGGGAGTAAGGAATGAGCAGTTCTTC.